Listed here are 24 T cell receptor beta chains from one sample, sequenced in a study of regulatory T cells in long-lasting Graves disease. Building of the TCR beta libraries involved iRepertoire HTBI primers and Arm-PCR of CDR3 regions. TCRdb redid the calling of the multiplex PCR reads with MiXCR, one entry per CDR3 protein. Of 390,000 or so distinct CDR3 sequences in the sample, 10% to 15% are singletons; the top ten hold approximately 17%. The time point: newly diagnosed GD, antithyroid drugs for less than 3 months. RNA isolated from PBMCs was used to make the TCR library. This same sample was also taken into another study, of T cells in Graves' hyperthyroidism and ophthalmopathy.

This specimen consisted of peripheral blood mononuclear cells (PBMCs), obtained at new diagnosis, from a patient treated with antithyroid drugs. The receptors shown here come from a woman aged 18-35 years with Graves disease.

This clonotype came up a few times. A much larger clone is a single base away; this may be a read error. As the CDR3 is not closed by the conserved phenylalanine or tryptophan, this likely results from a read error. This chain uses TRBV10-2 with TRBJ2-1, with D possibly matching TRBD2 (6 bases). Germline loops: CDR1 WSHSY, CDR2 SAAADI. V was shortened by 2 bases and J by 4 bases, with 9 bases between the two germline ends. There are 14 residues in the CDR3. The CDR3 protein is CASSERGSYNEQFL. The DNA of the CDR3 is TGCGCCAGCAGTGAGCGGGGGAGTTACAATGAGCAGTTCCTC.

The chain carries TRBV4-2 and TRBJ2-7, with unresolved D. The germline V gene has CDR1 LGHNA and CDR2 YNFKEQ. V lost 2 bases to trimming and J lost 2 bases, with 13 bases between them. The CDR3 length is 15 residues. CDR3 residues: CASSQSAGETYEQYF. CDR3 DNA sequence: TGTGCCAGCAGCCAATCGGCCGGCGAGACCTACGAGCAGTACTTC.

At least ten counts were recorded for this clonotype. CDR3 sequence reads: CASSLVWTLKRNQPQHF. CDR3 coding DNA: TGTGCCAGCAGCTTGGTTTGGACACTAAAACGCAATCAGCCCCAGCATTTT. This chain connects TRBV5-5 to TRBJ1-5; TRBD1 might be the D (5 bases). The CDR3 contains 17 residues. V shed 0 bases and J shed 2 bases, with 15 bases lying between them. From germline, CDR1 is SGHKS and CDR2 YYEKEE (reference sequence).

A note on this clonotype: A single base separates this from a much larger clone, so it may be a read error. The gene calls are TRBV9 and TRBJ2-5; no clear D. The CDR3 consists of 13 residues. V gave up 0 bases and J gave up 1 base, with 4 bases separating them. Germline CDR1 SGDLS, CDR2 YYNGEE. CDR3 DNA sequence: TGTGCCAGCAGCGTAGGGGCCCAAGAGACCCAGTACTTC. It translates to CASSVGAQETQYF.

This clonotype occurred many times. The genes are TRBV15 and TRBJ2-2; TRBD1 is a possible D gene (6 bases). This CDR3 is built from 17 residues. CDR1 is LNHNV, CDR2 YYDKDF, per germline (reference sequence). The V gene lost 5 bases and the J gene lost 2 bases, with 18 bases spanning the gap. This chain's CDR3 is CATSAPGTPSNTGELFF. The CDR3 DNA sequence: TGTGCCACCAGCGCTCCCGGGACACCGAGTAACACCGGGGAGCTGTTTTTT.

This clonotype came up a few times. The CDR3 sequence: CASSPGEGNQPQHF. In nucleotides, the CDR3 is TGTGCCAGCAGCCCCGGGGAAGGTAATCAGCCCCAGCATTTT. The V call is TRBV12-3 or TRBV12-4, the J call TRBJ1-5; no clear D gene. The CDR3 has 14 residues. V was shortened by 6 bases and J by 4 bases, with 13 bases between the two germline ends.

This clonotype was recorded at least ten times. The chain is built from TRBV20-1 and TRBJ2-1; 14 bases align to TRBD2. The trim removed 5 bases at V and 6 bases at J, leaving 3 bases unmatched. In germline, CDR1 is DFQATT, CDR2 SNEGSKA (reference sequence). The CDR3 totals 14 residues. The CDR3 loop reads CSAATSGRANEQFF. The DNA of the CDR3 is TGCAGTGCTGCGACTAGCGGGAGGGCCAATGAGCAGTTCTTC.

This clonotype was counted at least ten times. This sequence joins TRBV27 and TRBJ1-4; 9 nucleotides align to TRBD1. The germline V gene has CDR1 MNHEY and CDR2 SMNVEV (reference sequence). V was pared by 6 bases and J by 0 bases, with 14 bases of the junction left unmatched. CDR3 length: 19 amino acids. The CDR3 spells CASSAHRDRVETTNEKLFF. The CDR3 coding sequence is TGTGCCAGCAGCGCGCACCGGGACAGGGTTGAGACAACTAATGAAAAACTGTTTTTT.

This clonotype was detected ten times or more. The V gene is TRBV28, the J gene TRBJ2-5; no reliable D call. The CDR3 loop spans 16 amino acids. Germline V gene sequence: CDR1 MDHEN, CDR2 SYDVKM. Trimming left V 1 base short and J 5 bases short, with 17 bases between. The CDR3 sequence is CASSLLGFWGLETQYF. DNA for the CDR3: TGTGCCAGCAGTTTATTGGGGTTCTGGGGTCTGGAGACCCAGTACTTC.

This clonotype showed up many times. V and J are TRBV6-1 and TRBJ2-3; possible D gene TRBD2, 6 bases. Germline-derived CDR1 and CDR2 are MNHNS and SASEGT. The CDR3 contains 14 residues. Trimming took off 5 bases at V and 2 bases at J, with 11 bases between the two ends. CDR3 coding DNA: TGTGCCAGCAGTAAAAGCGGGCTCACAGATACGCAGTATTTT. It yields the protein CASSKSGLTDTQYF.

V usage is TRBV12-3 or TRBV12-4 and J usage is TRBJ2-5; possible D gene TRBD2, 7 bases. The CDR3 loop spans 14 amino acids. The V and J ends lost 5 bases and 5 bases respectively, with 15 bases between them. The CDR3 sequence is CASSPRGAAETQYF. The CDR3 coding sequence is TGTGCCAGCAGTCCACGGGGGGCCGCGGAGACCCAGTACTTC.

The V call is TRBV15, the J call TRBJ1-4; no definite D call. The CDR3 spans 16 residues. CDR1 is LNHNV and CDR2 is YYDKDF in the germline V gene (reference sequence). V was trimmed by 0 bases and J by 6 bases, leaving 14 bases between them. The CDR3 nucleotides read TGTGCCACCAGCAGAGAGGGCCGGGATGGGGATGAAAAACTGTTTTTT. Translated, it gives CATSREGRDGDEKLFF.

This clonotype was counted many times. The CDR3 coding sequence is TGTGCCAGCAGCTTAATAACTAGCGTTCACAATGAGCAGTTCTTC. It encodes CASSLITSVHNEQFF. The chain joins TRBV7-2 to TRBJ2-1; TRBD2 matches 7 bases. Germline V gene sequence: CDR1 SGHTA, CDR2 FQGNSA. V trimming: 2 bases; J trimming: 5 bases; junction bases outside the gene matches: 6. This CDR3 spans 15 amino acids.

This clonotype was counted at least ten times. This chain uses TRBV6-5 with TRBJ2-3, with 10 bases lining up with TRBD2. Germline V lookup: CDR1 MNHEY, CDR2 SVGAGI. Trimming removed 0 bases from V and 1 base from J; junction bases left unmatched: 16. The length of the CDR3 is 21 residues. The CDR3 nucleotides read TGTGCCAGCAGTTACTCATCGACTAGCGGGCAACTTCGTCTAGGCACAGATACGCAGTATTTT. Its translation: CASSYSSTSGQLRLGTDTQYF.

This clonotype has at least ten counts. The chain is built from TRBV5-1 and TRBJ1-2, with a possible D match to TRBD1 (5 bases). The V gene's germline CDR1 is SGHRS and CDR2 YFSETQ. This CDR3 comprises 15 residues. Trimming left V 2 bases short and J 2 bases short, with 13 bases between. CDR3 protein: CASSFLGTSNYGYTF. For the CDR3, the DNA is TGCGCCAGCAGCTTTCTTGGGACGTCAAACTATGGCTACACCTTC.

This clonotype was observed many times. Compared with germline, one end of the junction differs, possibly owing to a read error. This chain's CDR3 is CAWSGRQGVLF. In DNA form, the CDR3 reads TGTGCCTGGAGCGGACGACAGGGGGTTCTTTTT. This chain connects TRBV30 to TRBJ1-1; 9 nucleotides align to TRBD1. Germline CDR1 GTSNPN, CDR2 SVGIG (reference sequence). This CDR3 has 11 amino acids.

This clonotype showed up many times. The chain recombines TRBV7-9 with TRBJ1-1; D gene uncertain. The germline V gene encodes CDR1 SEHNR and CDR2 FQNEAQ (reference sequence). Trimming cost V 1 base and J 4 bases, with 4 bases left between them. The CDR3 runs to 12 residues. The DNA for the CDR3 is TGTGCCAGCAGCTTAGACCCCACTGAAGCTTTCTTT. It translates to CASSLDPTEAFF.

This chain connects TRBV11-3 to TRBJ2-7; 8 bases are shared with TRBD1. J was trimmed by 7 bases and V by 3 bases; bases with no gene match: 8. CDR3 size: 14 residues. Looked up from germline, CDR1 is SGHNT and CDR2 is YENEEA. CDR3 loop: CASSFPQGAFEQYF. The CDR3 bases are TGTGCCAGCAGCTTTCCGCAGGGGGCGTTTGAGCAGTACTTC.

This clonotype occurred a few times. The gene calls are TRBV18 and TRBJ1-1; no clear D gene. V was shortened by 4 bases and J by 1 base, with 16 bases between the two germline ends. From germline, CDR1 is KGHSH and CDR2 LQKENI. The CDR3 has 16 residues. The CDR3 DNA is TGTGCCAGCTCACACCTCGAGGGAACTAAGAACACTGAAGCTTTCTTT. Protein: CASSHLEGTKNTEAFF. The whole variable domain, remainder taken from reference TRBV18 and TRBJ1-1, is NAGVMQNPRHLVRRRGQEARLRCSPMKGHSHVYWYRQLPEEGLKFMVYLQKENIIDESGMPKERFSAEFPKEGPSILRIQQVVRGDSAAYFCASSHLEGTKNTEAFFGQGTRLTVV.

This clonotype was seen more than once but under ten times. The chain joins TRBV20-1 to TRBJ2-3, with D possibly being TRBD2 (7 bases). The V end was cut by 3 bases, the J end by 1 base, with 11 bases between. The length of the CDR3 is 14 residues. CDR1 and CDR2 from the germline V gene are DFQATT and SNEGSKA (reference sequence). The CDR3 bases are TGCAGTGCTAGTGAGGGGGGGCGCACAGATACGCAGTATTTT. It codes for CSASEGGRTDTQYF.

This clonotype was counted at least ten times. The CDR3 nucleotides are TGTGCCACCAGCCCCCCAGGGAAAGAGACCCAGTACTTC. This gives the protein CATSPPGKETQYF. The J gene is TRBJ2-5, the V gene TRBV15; D may be TRBD1 (5 bases). Trimming pared 5 bases from V and 3 bases from J, leaving 10 bases between. This CDR3 has 13 residues. Germline CDR1 is LNHNV and CDR2 is YYDKDF (reference sequence).

There are many counts of this clonotype. J is TRBJ1-1 and V is TRBV28; D might be TRBD1 (6 bases). The CDR3 extends over 16 amino acids. V lost 7 bases, J lost 3 bases, and 21 bases lay in between. Germline-derived CDR1 and CDR2 are MDHEN and SYDVKM. Here the CDR3 reads CASTAPISGVYTEAFF. The CDR3 bases are TGTGCCAGCACCGCACCGATCTCAGGGGTATACACTGAAGCTTTCTTT.

The chain joins TRBV29-1 to TRBJ2-7; tentatively, D is TRBD2 (5 bases). There are 13 residues in the CDR3. Trimming cost V 4 bases and J 3 bases, with 13 bases left between them. Germline CDR1 is SQVTM and CDR2 is ANQGSEA. The CDR3 sequence is CSVGGFPLYEQYF. In DNA form, the CDR3 reads TGCAGCGTTGGAGGGTTCCCTCTCTACGAGCAGTACTTC.

Of note for this clonotype: Possible read error: a much larger clone is one base away. This rearrangement joins TRBV6-1 to TRBJ1-1; TRBD1 aligns across 10 bases. With 5 bases clipped from V and 3 bases from J, the junction kept 3 bases outside the gene matches. The CDR3 totals 14 residues. Germline V gene lookup returns CDR1 MNHNS and CDR2 SASEGT. The CDR3 DNA follows: TGTGCCAGCAGTACCGGGACAGGGGACACTGAAGCTTTCTTT. It translates to CASSTGTGDTEAFF.